This T cell receptor (beta chain) stems from a study of T cells after yellow fever vaccination. Study-level points and caveats: Among primary-vaccination clones, most reappeared after the booster, at just under 98% for CD4 and around 91% for CD8.

TCRdb passed the 5' RACE reads through MiXCR, listing each CDR3 protein once. The sample lists 550,000 to 750,000 distinct CDR3 sequences; around an eighth were seen once. CDR3 size: 16 residues. Germline-derived CDR1 and CDR2 are SGHNT and YYREEE (reference sequence). Deletions cut 6 bases from V and 9 bases from J, with 25 bases between. This clonotype has more than one count but fewer than ten. Its antigen is undetermined. The source of this sequence is a man aged 25-45 years who received the YFV17D yellow fever vaccine. Sequencing was performed on PBMCs, taken on the day of the yellow fever booster vaccination. The chain combines TRBV5-4 with TRBJ2-1, with TRBD2 as a possible D gene (5 bases). This chain's CDR3 is CASTAAAGILAVEQFF. Here the CDR3 DNA reads TGTGCCAGCACCGCAGCCGCCGGGATCCTTGCCGTTGAGCAGTTCTTC.